This record covers a single TCR beta chain. In its sample, this clonotype was seen many times. Its specific antigen is unknown. The sample holds no much larger clone one base away, and base qualities are not on file. The intended sense of this specimen's treatment or condition label: in vitro stimulation with specific CMV peptide epitopes to enrich CMV-specific T cells. The entry originates in a study of T cell repertoires in cytomegalovirus infection (dated by TCRdb to about 2019). Looking at the study overall: Peptide stimulations targeted recently identified HLA-C-restricted CMV epitopes, whose presentation resists viral immunomodulation, together with well-studied HLA-B-restricted epitopes. Donor HLA type was relevant to the analysis, because carriage of CMV infection together with the matching HLA type was indicated by public TCR beta signatures. Here is what the overall study found, with its caveats: The ex vivo response was dominated by HLA-C-restricted CMV-specific TCR beta clonotypes, which also provided the single most frequent clonotype in two of eight donors. In both this cohort and an independent cohort of under 450 donors, the cumulative frequency of public TCR beta family members distinguished carriers of CMV infection plus the relevant HLA type.

Sequencing took place on an Illumina HiSeq 1500. TCRdb's own reprocessing of the public reads used fastp at Q25 and MiXCR and kept productive beta chains. Rows with a matching CDR3 protein are joined into one entry that keeps the most common DNA and genes. The sample table contains about 890,000 distinct CDR3 sequences; only one count was recorded for around 32% of them. Over 12% of the sample comes from the top ten. Trimming removed 5 bases from V and 4 bases from J; the gene matches leave 5 bases unexplained. The germline V gene (reference sequence) yields MNHEY for CDR1 and SMNVEV for CDR2. From the cysteine up to the phenylalanine, the CDR3 has a length of 14 residues. The retained sequence is limited to the CDR3, 42 bases, with the frame set at the first base.

The chain employs TRBV27 and TRBJ1-2; TRBD1 matches 9 bases in the middle. This specimen consisted of cultured CD8+ T cells from PBMCs, obtained from culture after CMV antigen stimulation. This receptor was identified in a human donor in good health (CMV status not recorded). Some clones in this sample may be carry-over from other donors' samples. CDR3 reads: CASSNRGRGYGYTF. The DNA sequence is given as TGTGCCAGCAGTAACAGGGGGCGAGGCTATGGCTACACCTTC.